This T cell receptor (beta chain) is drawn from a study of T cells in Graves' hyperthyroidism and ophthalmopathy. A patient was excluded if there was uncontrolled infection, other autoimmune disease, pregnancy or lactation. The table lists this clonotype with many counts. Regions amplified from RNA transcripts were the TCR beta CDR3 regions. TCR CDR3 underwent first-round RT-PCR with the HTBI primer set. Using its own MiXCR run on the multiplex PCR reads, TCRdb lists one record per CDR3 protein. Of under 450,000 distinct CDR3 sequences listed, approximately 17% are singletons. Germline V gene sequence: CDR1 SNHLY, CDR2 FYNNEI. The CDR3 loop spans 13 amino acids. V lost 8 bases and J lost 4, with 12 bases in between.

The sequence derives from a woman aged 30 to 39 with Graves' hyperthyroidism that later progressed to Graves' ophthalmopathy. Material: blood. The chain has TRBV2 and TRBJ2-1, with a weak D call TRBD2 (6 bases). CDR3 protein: CASGGLGYNEQFF. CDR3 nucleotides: TGTGCCAGCGGGGGGTTGGGGTACAATGAGCAGTTCTTC.